This section outlines one T cell receptor (beta chain) sequence together with its context. It has no known antigen specificity. No qualities accompany the bases; no much larger clone lies one base away. This entry belongs to a study of blood T cell repertoires in COVID-19 (dated by TCRdb to 2018 to 2020). Context from the whole study: Samples covering the acute and convalescent phases of COVID-19 were provided by collaborators in the United States, Italy and Spain. The prospective study material was composed of cDNA or gDNA derived from T cells, B-cell-depleted T cells, or PBMCs. A de-identified subject ID, COVID-19 status, age in years and sex were almost always included in the sample metadata. Where HLA class I and class II types were available, the types were taken from metadata supplied by the sample provider, not from assay-based typing. Subjects who had been exposed to COVID-19, were actively infected with it, or had recovered from it provided the deeply sampled blood TCRbeta repertoires that made up the dataset. The repertoires were released in a freely available public database meant as a resource for research on the immune response to SARS-CoV-2. The samples were drawn from two sources: the first 160 participants of the ongoing ImmuneRACE study, and 1,200 or so subjects contributed by 6 global collaborators. What the study reported, not specific to this receptor: Clinical and demographic metadata were provided uncurated, with the amount varying by source and participant.

One collaborating source in Seattle enrolled patients during active infection and followed them longitudinally through the course of disease. Each collaborating institution followed its own protocols to collect whole blood in K2EDTA tubes. For TCRbeta analysis, collaborator samples were shipped as frozen whole blood, as isolated PBMCs, or as DNA extracted from either sample type. TCRbeta CDR3 regions were amplified from genomic DNA using the immunoSEQ Assay, a bias-controlled multiplex PCR. In the original analysis: Nucleated cell counts per sample were estimated from amplification of reference gene primers within the assay. To quantify the absolute abundance of each unique TCRbeta CDR3 rearrangement, sequence reads were collapsed and filtered. Productive Simpson clonality was computed per sample as the square root of Simpson's diversity index over productive rearrangements. This immuneACCESS table, as held by TCRdb, lists in-frame sequences with V and J called but not all clones. Of the missing ones, under half trace to an unresolved V gene in checked studies; the others have no known cause. Clonal size and the V and J genes are those of that table, whereas D and trimming came from the DNA. The sample table records approximately 350,000 clones; 88% of these occur just once. The ten largest clones represent approximately 7.4% of the sample.

The clonotype was recovered from an older woman with COVID-19, enrolled during active disease. Sequencing used peripheral blood.

The CDR3 has the sequence CASSQNLLQETQYF. The nucleotide sequence reads TGCGCCAGCAGCCAGAATCTACTACAAGAGACCCAGTACTTC. The rearranged chain carries TRBV4-1 and TRBJ2-5; the D gene is unclear. The CDR3 runs 14 residues from the cysteine to the phenylalanine. Solely the CDR3 DNA is kept, with 42 bases framed from the first base. Taken from the germline V gene, the CDR1 and CDR2 loops are MGHRA and YSYEKL. Between the V and J ends, shortened by 3 bases and 2 bases respectively, the junction contains 10 bases.